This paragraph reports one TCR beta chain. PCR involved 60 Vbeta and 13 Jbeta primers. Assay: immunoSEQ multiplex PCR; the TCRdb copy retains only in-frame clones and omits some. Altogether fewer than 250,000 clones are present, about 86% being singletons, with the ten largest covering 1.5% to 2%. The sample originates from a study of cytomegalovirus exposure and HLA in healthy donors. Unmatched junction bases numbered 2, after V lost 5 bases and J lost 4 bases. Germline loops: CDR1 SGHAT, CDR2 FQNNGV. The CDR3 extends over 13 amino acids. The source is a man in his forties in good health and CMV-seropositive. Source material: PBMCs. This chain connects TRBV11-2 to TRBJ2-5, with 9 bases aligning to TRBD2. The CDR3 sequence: CASSRAGGETQYF. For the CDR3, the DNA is TGTGCCAGCAGCCGAGCGGGGGGAGAGACCCAGTACTTC.